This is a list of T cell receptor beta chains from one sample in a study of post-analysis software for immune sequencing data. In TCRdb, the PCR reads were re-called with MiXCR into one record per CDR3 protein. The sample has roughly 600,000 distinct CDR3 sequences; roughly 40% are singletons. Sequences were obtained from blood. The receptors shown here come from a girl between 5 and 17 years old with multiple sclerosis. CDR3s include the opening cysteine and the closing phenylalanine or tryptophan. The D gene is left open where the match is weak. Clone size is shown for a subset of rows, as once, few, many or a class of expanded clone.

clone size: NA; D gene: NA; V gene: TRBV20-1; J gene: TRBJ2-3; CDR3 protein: CSALLGRSRGVVDTQYF; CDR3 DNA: TGCAGTGCTCTCCTGGGGCGGAGCCGGGGTGTGGTGGATACGCAGTATTTT
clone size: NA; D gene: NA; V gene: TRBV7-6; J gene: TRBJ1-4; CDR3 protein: CASSPRPSRVGEKLFF; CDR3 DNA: TGTGCCAGCAGCCCTCGACCCAGCAGGGTGGGTGAAAAACTGTTTTTT
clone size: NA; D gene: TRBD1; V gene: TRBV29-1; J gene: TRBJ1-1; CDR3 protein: CSARTGGAGVGTEAFF; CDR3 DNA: TGCAGCGCCAGGACAGGGGGCGCAGGGGTGGGCACTGAAGCTTTCTTT
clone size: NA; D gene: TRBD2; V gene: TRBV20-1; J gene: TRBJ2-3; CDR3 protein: CSAPSSGGRADTQYF; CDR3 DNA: TGCAGTGCCCCCTCTAGCGGAGGGCGGGCAGATACACAGTATTTT
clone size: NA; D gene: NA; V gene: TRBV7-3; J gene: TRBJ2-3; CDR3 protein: CASSLREGTDTQYF; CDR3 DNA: TGTGCCAGCAGCTTGAGGGAAGGCACAGATACGCAGTATTTT
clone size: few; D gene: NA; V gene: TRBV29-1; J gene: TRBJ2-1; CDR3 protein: CSVVFSNEQFF; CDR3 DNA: TGCAGCGTCGTCTTTAGTAATGAGCAGTTCTTC
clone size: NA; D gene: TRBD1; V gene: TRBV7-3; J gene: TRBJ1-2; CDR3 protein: CASSPSGQVGYGYTF; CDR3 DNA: TGTGCCAGCAGCCCATCGGGACAGGTGGGCTATGGCTACACCTTC
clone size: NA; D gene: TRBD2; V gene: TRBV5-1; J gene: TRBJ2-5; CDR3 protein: CASSLRLSSGVQETQYF; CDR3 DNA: TGCGCCAGCAGCTTGCGGCTTTCTAGCGGGGTTCAAGAGACCCAGTACTTC
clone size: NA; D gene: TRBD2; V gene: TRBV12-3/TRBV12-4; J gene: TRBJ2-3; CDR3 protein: CAGSSTAGGADTQYF; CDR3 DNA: TGTGCCGGCAGTTCTACAGCGGGGGGCGCAGATACGCAGTATTTT
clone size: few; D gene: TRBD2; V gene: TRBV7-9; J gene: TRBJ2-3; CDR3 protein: CASSQSGGDARDTQYF; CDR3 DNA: TGTGCCAGCAGCCAAAGCGGGGGGGATGCACGAGATACGCAGTATTTT
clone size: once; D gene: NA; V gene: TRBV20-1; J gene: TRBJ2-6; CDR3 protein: CSALLWDKGSGANVLTF; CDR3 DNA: TGCAGTGCTCTTCTTTGGGACAAGGGTAGCGGGGCCAACGTCCTGACTTTC
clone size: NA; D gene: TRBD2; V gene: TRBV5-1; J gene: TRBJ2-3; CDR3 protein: CASSSGLAATDTQYF; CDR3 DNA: TGCGCCAGCAGCTCCGGACTAGCGGCCACAGATACGCAGTATTTT
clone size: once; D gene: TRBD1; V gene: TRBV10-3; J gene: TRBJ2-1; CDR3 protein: CAISEDSDRVKEQFF; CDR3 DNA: TGTGCCATCAGTGAGGACTCGGACAGGGTAAAGGAGCAGTTCTTC
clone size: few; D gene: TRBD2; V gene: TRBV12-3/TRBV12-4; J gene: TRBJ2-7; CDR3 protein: CASSLGLASPEQYF; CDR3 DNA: TGTGCCAGCAGTTTAGGACTAGCTTCCCCCGAGCAGTACTTC
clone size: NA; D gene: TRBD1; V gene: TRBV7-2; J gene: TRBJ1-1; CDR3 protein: CASSKGQLNTEAFF; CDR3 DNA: TGTGCCAGCAGCAAGGGACAGCTGAACACTGAAGCTTTCTTT
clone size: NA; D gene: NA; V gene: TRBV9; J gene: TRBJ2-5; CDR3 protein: CASSARDPETQYF; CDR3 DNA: TGTGCCAGCAGCGCCAGGGACCCGGAGACCCAGTACTTC
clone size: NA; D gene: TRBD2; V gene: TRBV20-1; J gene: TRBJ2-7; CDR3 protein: CSASNRLAGGVYEQYF; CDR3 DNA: TGCAGTGCTAGTAATAGGCTAGCGGGGGGTGTATACGAGCAGTACTTC
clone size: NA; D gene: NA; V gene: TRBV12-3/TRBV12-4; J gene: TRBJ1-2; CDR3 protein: CASSSRLQDFYGYTF; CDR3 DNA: TGTGCCAGCAGTTCCCGCTTACAGGATTTTTATGGCTACACCTTC
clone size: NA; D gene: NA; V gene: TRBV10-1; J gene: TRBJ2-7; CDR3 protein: CASSDLTLAPYEQYF; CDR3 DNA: TGCGCCAGCAGTGACCTCACCCTAGCGCCTTACGAGCAGTACTTC
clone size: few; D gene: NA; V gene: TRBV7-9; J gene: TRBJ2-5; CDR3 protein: CAAAGPQETQYF; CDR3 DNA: TGTGCCGCGGCCGGTCCGCAAGAGACCCAGTACTTC
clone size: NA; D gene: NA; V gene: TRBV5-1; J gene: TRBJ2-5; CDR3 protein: CASSLGTLMETQYF; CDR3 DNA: TGCGCCAGCAGCTTGGGGACTCTAATGGAGACCCAGTACTTC
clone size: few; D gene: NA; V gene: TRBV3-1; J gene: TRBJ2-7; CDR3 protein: CASSQTGTFRAYEQYF; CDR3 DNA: TGTGCCAGCAGCCAAACCGGGACCTTCAGGGCCTACGAGCAGTACTTC
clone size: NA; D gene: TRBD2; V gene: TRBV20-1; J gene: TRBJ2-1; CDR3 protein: CSARGGREHNEQFF; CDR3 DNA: TGCAGTGCTCGCGGGGGGCGGGAGCACAATGAGCAGTTCTTC
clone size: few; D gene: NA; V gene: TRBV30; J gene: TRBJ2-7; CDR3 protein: CAWSQSGTRGEQYF; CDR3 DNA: TGTGCCTGGAGTCAATCCGGGACGAGGGGCGAGCAGTACTTC
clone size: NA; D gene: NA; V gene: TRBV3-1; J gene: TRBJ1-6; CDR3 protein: CASSKAGRNSPLHF; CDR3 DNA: TGTGCCAGCAGCAAGGCAGGGAGGAATTCACCCCTCCACTTT
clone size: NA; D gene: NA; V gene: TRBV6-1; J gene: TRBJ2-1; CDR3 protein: CASTGSRYNEQFF; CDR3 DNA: TGTGCCAGCACTGGGAGTAGGTACAATGAGCAGTTCTTC
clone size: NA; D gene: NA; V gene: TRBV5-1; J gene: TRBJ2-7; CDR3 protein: CASSGGKQGKREQYF; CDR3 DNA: TGCGCCAGCAGCGGGGGGAAGCAGGGGAAGCGCGAGCAGTACTTC
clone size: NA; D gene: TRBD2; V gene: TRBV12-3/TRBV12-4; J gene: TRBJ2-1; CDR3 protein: CAIITGLAGVREQFF; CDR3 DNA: TGTGCCATCATCACGGGACTAGCGGGAGTTCGGGAGCAGTTCTTC
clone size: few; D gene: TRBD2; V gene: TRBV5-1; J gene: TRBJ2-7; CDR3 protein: CASSLYFTSGYEQYF; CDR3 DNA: TGCGCCAGCAGCTTGTATTTCACTAGCGGCTACGAGCAGTACTTC
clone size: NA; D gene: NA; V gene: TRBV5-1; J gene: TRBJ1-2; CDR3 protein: CASSLLTESYGYTF; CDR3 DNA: TGCGCCAGCAGCTTGCTGACAGAATCCTATGGCTACACCTTC
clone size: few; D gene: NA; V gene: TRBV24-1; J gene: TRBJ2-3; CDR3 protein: CATSDSFGRPDTQYF; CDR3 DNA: TGTGCCACCAGTGACTCCTTTGGGCGGCCAGATACGCAGTATTTT
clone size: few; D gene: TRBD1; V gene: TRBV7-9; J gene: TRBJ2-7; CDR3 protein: CASSAEEQGYYEQYF; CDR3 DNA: TGTGCCAGCAGCGCCGAGGAACAGGGGTACTACGAGCAGTACTTC
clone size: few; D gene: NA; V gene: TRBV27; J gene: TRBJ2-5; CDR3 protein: CASAPNSETQYF; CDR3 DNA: TGTGCCAGCGCCCCTAACAGTGAGACCCAGTACTTC
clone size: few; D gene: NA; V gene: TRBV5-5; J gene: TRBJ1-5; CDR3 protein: CASSFTTGFSNQPQHF; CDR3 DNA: TGTGCCAGCAGCTTCACTACAGGGTTTAGCAATCAGCCCCAGCATTTT
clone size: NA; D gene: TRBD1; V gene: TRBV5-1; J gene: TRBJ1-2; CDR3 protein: CASSWGDRNYGYTF; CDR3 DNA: TGCGCCAGCAGCTGGGGGGACAGGAACTATGGCTACACCTTC
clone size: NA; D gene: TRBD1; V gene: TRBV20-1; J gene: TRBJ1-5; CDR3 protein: CSASGTGLLGNQPQHF; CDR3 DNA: TGCAGTGCCTCCGGGACAGGGCTCTTAGGCAATCAGCCCCAGCATTTT